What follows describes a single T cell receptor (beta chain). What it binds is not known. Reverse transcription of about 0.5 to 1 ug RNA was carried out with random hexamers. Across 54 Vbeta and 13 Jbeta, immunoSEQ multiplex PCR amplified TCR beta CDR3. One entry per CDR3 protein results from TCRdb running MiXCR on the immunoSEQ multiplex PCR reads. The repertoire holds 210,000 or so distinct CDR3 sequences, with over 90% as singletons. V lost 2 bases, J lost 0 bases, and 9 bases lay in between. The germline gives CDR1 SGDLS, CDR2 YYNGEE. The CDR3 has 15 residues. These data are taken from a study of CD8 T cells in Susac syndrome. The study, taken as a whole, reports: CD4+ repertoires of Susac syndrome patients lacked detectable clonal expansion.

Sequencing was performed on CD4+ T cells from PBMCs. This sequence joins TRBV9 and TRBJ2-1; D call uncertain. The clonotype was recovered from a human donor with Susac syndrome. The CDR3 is CASSVSTSSYNEQFF. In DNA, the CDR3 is TGTGCCAGCAGCGTCTCGACGAGCTCCTACAATGAGCAGTTCTTC.